This record concerns one T cell receptor beta chain sequence. Everyone who took part was about 18 to 90 years old, and they came from 20 to 25 US areas. A COVID-19 case was met by exposed participants within 2 weeks before study entry. Original handling: Estimated nucleated cell counts came from reference gene primer amplification. Assay used: immunoSEQ multiplex PCR; TCRdb lists only in-frame clones, some missing. The V and J calls and clone size were taken over from that table, and D and trimming were inferred from the DNA. Of 350,000 or so clones listed, 85% to 90% are singletons. These data originate in a study of blood T cell repertoires in COVID-19. The overall study: Acute and convalescent COVID-19 samples came from the United States, Italy and Spain.

V trimming: 1 base; J trimming: 3 bases; junction bases outside the gene matches: 10. The CDR3 totals 17 residues. Germline CDR1 is LGHDT and CDR2 is YNNKEL (reference sequence). This sequence originates from a woman aged 25-40 years who had been exposed to COVID-19. V and J are TRBV3-1 (or the pseudogene TRBV3-2) and TRBJ2-7; 9 bases align to TRBD2. Sample: PBMCs or T cells enriched from blood (not recorded which). The CDR3 coding sequence is TGTGCCAGCAGCCAAGGAATGGTGGCTAGCGGGATCTACGAGCAGTACTTC. It specifies CASSQGMVASGIYEQYF.